What follows is one T cell receptor beta chain and its context. This specimen comes from a study of shared clonotypes between healthy human individuals. At the deep level, the assay was run. In the sorted-subset replicate PCRs, around 0.2 ug DNA, around 30,000 T cell genomes, was used. This table comes from immunoSEQ multiplex PCR, and its TCRdb copy is limited to in-frame clones, with some not included. This table holds a few million clones, more than 90% found once. CDR3 size: 16 residues. V gave up 5 bases and J gave up 3 bases; unmatched junction bases: 9. The germline CDR1 and CDR2 sequences are SGHTA and FQGNSA.

Source material: naive CD4+ T cells sorted from blood. The subset: CD45RA+ positively selected. This clonotype was sampled from a man aged 18-30 years in good health. The V and J genes are TRBV7-2 and TRBJ2-3; the match to TRBD2 covers 9 bases. The chain's CDR3 is CASSPQLAGKTDTQYF. The CDR3, as DNA: TGTGCCAGCAGCCCCCAGCTAGCGGGAAAGACAGATACGCAGTATTTT.